This T cell receptor (beta chain) was identified during a study of response to subunit inactivated influenza vaccine. As regards this clonotype: Antigen specificity is unknown.

Germline-derived CDR1 and CDR2 are SQVTM and ANQGSEA. Unmatched junction bases numbered 10, after V lost 6 bases and J lost 6 bases. This CDR3 region has 13 residues. TCRdb re-derived calls from the RT-PCR reads in MiXCR, one entry per CDR3 protein. The table includes more than 250,000 distinct CDR3 sequences, 21% detected once. The study, taken as a whole, reports: A suggestion made by the authors is that each seasonal influenza vaccination recruits few new T cells.

The chain combines TRBV29-1 with TRBJ2-5; 7 positions match TRBD1. This sample comprised PBMCs from blood, obtained about 19 months after vaccination. The TCR originated in a man aged 50 to 69 who received an inactivated influenza vaccine. The CDR3 here is CSVELGGRQTQYF. The CDR3 bases are TGCAGCGTCGAGTTAGGGGGCCGACAGACCCAGTACTTC.